This TCR beta chain was identified in a study of blood T cell repertoires in COVID-19. Seattle patients were enrolled during active infection and followed longitudinally. Original processing notes: The assay estimated nucleated cells by amplifying reference gene primers. Libraries were prepared by immunoSEQ multiplex PCR; TCRdb keeps only in-frame clonotypes and omits some of them. That table is the source of V, J and clone size, and D and trimming were worked out from the DNA. The sample has roughly 150,000 clones; approximately 85% are singletons. The receptor was derived from a woman over 75 with COVID-19, enrolled during active disease. The sample comprised peripheral blood.

CDR3 DNA: TGTGCCAGCAGGACGACAGGAAGGGATACGCAGTATTTT. Translation: CASRTTGRDTQYF. The genes are TRBV6-5 and TRBJ2-3; possible D gene TRBD1, 6 bases. V lost 6 bases and J 6 bases, leaving 13 bases between the germline ends. The germline V gene has CDR1 MNHEY and CDR2 SVGAGI. This CDR3 has 13 amino acids.